A selection of T cell receptor beta chains follows, all from one sample in a study of blood T cell repertoires in COVID-19. Libraries were prepared by immunoSEQ multiplex PCR; TCRdb keeps only in-frame clonotypes and omits some of them. The sample contains 55,000 to 80,000 clones, roughly 71% of which appear only once. Sequenced material: peripheral blood. These receptors all stem from a woman aged 80 or over with acute or convalescent COVID-19. The CDR3 runs from the conserved cysteine through the conserved F or W. D genes are given only for firm matches. Size values are once, few and many counts, or a class for expanded clones, and some rows have none.

v_gene	abundance	len	j_gene	d_gene	CDR3aa	CDR3nt
TRBV7-2	-	16	TRBJ2-4	TRBD2	CASSLGGGLAQNIQYF	TGTGCCAGCAGCTTAGGGGGGGGTTTGGCCCAAAACATTCAGTACTTC
TRBV9	-	14	TRBJ1-1	-	CASSGIGGNTEAFF	TGTGCCAGCAGCGGGATAGGGGGGAACACTGAAGCTTTCTTT
TRBV30	-	15	TRBJ2-7	-	CAWSLGEPSSYEQYF	TGTGCCTGGAGTTTAGGGGAACCAAGCTCCTACGAGCAGTACTTC
TRBV6-2/TRBV6-3	-	17	TRBJ1-1	-	CASSYGVRDTFNTEAFF	TGTGCCAGCAGTTACGGAGTTAGGGACACCTTTAACACTGAAGCTTTCTTT
TRBV3-1/TRBV3-2	-	16	TRBJ1-3	TRBD1	CASSQGTARSGNTIYF	TGTGCCAGCAGCCAGGGGACAGCCCGCTCTGGAAACACCATATATTTT
TRBV20-1	-	14	TRBJ1-6	-	CSASLIRGNSPLHF	TGCAGTGCTAGTTTGATCAGGGGCAATTCACCCCTCCACTTT
TRBV11-2	-	13	TRBJ2-7	-	CASSLTVSYEQYF	TGTGCCAGCAGCTTGACAGTTTCCTACGAGCAGTACTTC
TRBV6-1	-	13	TRBJ1-2	-	CASSDVGVEGYTF	TGTGCCAGCAGTGATGTAGGGGTGGAAGGCTACACCTTC
TRBV7-2	-	13	TRBJ2-1	-	CASSIGSVIEQFF	TGTGCCAGCAGCATTGGTAGCGTGATTGAGCAGTTCTTC
TRBV6-2/TRBV6-3	once	16	TRBJ2-2	TRBD2	CASSSRGEWNTGELFF	TGTGCCAGCAGTTCCCGGGGGGAGTGGAACACCGGGGAGCTGTTTTTT
TRBV5-1	few	14	TRBJ2-7	-	CASSSGGGSYEQYF	TGCGCCAGCAGCTCCGGCGGCGGCTCCTACGAGCAGTACTTC
TRBV4-3	-	13	TRBJ2-3	-	CASSQTYTDTQYF	TGCGCCAGCAGCCAGACTTACACAGATACGCAGTATTTT
TRBV9	-	16	TRBJ1-1	-	CASSVTGGTENTEAFF	TGTGCCAGCAGCGTGACAGGTGGGACCGAGAACACTGAAGCTTTCTTT
TRBV11-3	-	14	TRBJ2-3	-	CASSLAGRTDTQYF	TGTGCCAGCAGCTTAGCAGGCCGCACAGATACGCAGTATTTT
TRBV7-2	-	15	TRBJ1-1	-	CASSLEGDMNTEAFF	TGTGCCAGCAGCTTAGAGGGGGACATGAACACTGAAGCTTTCTTT
TRBV15	-	16	TRBJ2-3	TRBD2	CATSKTSGFSTDTQYF	TGTGCCACCAGCAAGACTAGCGGATTCAGCACAGATACGCAGTATTTT
TRBV6-4	-	16	TRBJ2-6	-	CASSDVWGDGANVLTF	TGTGCCAGCAGTGACGTTTGGGGGGACGGGGCCAACGTCCTGACTTTC
TRBV18	few	15	TRBJ1-1	TRBD1	CASLGSAGGNTEAFF	TGTGCCAGCTTGGGGTCAGCAGGGGGGAACACTGAAGCTTTCTTT
TRBV5-1	-	15	TRBJ2-7	TRBD1	CASSWGRDRGYEQYF	TGCGCCAGCAGCTGGGGCCGGGACAGGGGTTACGAGCAGTACTTC
TRBV4-3	many	16	TRBJ2-7	-	CASSQDRSGPTYEQYF	TGCGCCAGCAGCCAAGATCGTAGCGGACCTACCTACGAGCAGTACTTC
TRBV5-1	-	15	TRBJ2-1	-	CASSSMGLTYNEQFF	TGCGCCAGCAGCTCTATGGGGCTAACCTACAATGAGCAGTTCTTC
TRBV5-4	-	13	TRBJ2-1	TRBD1	CASSLGQVNEQFF	TGTGCCAGCAGCCTAGGACAGGTCAATGAGCAGTTCTTC